The rows below give T cell receptor beta chains drawn from one sample of a study of shared clonotypes between healthy human individuals. Data came from immunoSEQ multiplex PCR; TCRdb stores just in-frame clones and leaves some out. The sample includes roughly 1,500,000 clones, approximately 98.5% seen only once; the top ten take 0.36%. The material sequenced was naive CD4+ T cells sorted from blood. These receptors all come from a young man in good health. CDR3s include the opening cysteine and the closing phenylalanine or tryptophan. Each record gives: V gene, D gene, clone size, J gene, CDR3 protein, CDR3 DNA. The D gene is left open where the match is weak. Clone sizes are given selectively: once, few, many, or a class where the clone is expanded.

V gene: TRBV18; D gene: -; clone size: once; J gene: TRBJ2-3; CDR3 protein: CASSPPKPGAGLTDTQYF; CDR3 DNA: TGTGCCAGCTCACCCCCTAAACCCGGTGCGGGGCTCACAGATACGCAGTATTTT
V gene: TRBV6-6; D gene: TRBD1; clone size: -; J gene: TRBJ2-7; CDR3 protein: CASRPTGTGGYEQYF; CDR3 DNA: TGTGCCAGCAGACCGACCGGGACAGGGGGCTACGAGCAGTACTTC
V gene: TRBV5-1; D gene: -; clone size: -; J gene: TRBJ2-3; CDR3 protein: CASSNWESTDTQYF; CDR3 DNA: TGCGCCAGCAGTAATTGGGAGAGTACAGATACGCAGTATTTT
V gene: TRBV2; D gene: -; clone size: -; J gene: TRBJ2-1; CDR3 protein: CASTPELSFYNEQFF; CDR3 DNA: TGTGCCAGCACACCCGAACTCTCTTTTTACAATGAGCAGTTCTTC
V gene: TRBV2; D gene: TRBD1; clone size: -; J gene: TRBJ1-2; CDR3 protein: CASRRPTGQGADGYTF; CDR3 DNA: TGTGCCAGCAGACGTCCCACGGGACAGGGGGCCGATGGCTACACCTTC
V gene: TRBV28; D gene: -; clone size: -; J gene: TRBJ1-2; CDR3 protein: CASSLRTMNGGYTF; CDR3 DNA: TGTGCCAGCAGTTTAAGGACGATGAATGGTGGCTACACCTTC
V gene: TRBV5-1; D gene: -; clone size: -; J gene: TRBJ2-5; CDR3 protein: CASSLAPGLETQYF; CDR3 DNA: TGCGCCAGCAGCTTGGCCCCGGGGTTAGAGACCCAGTACTTC
V gene: TRBV15; D gene: -; clone size: -; J gene: TRBJ1-5; CDR3 protein: CATSRVPNSNQPQHF; CDR3 DNA: TGTGCCACCAGCAGAGTCCCTAATAGCAATCAGCCCCAGCATTTT
V gene: TRBV4-2; D gene: TRBD2; clone size: -; J gene: TRBJ2-2; CDR3 protein: CASSQGGTSGTGELFF; CDR3 DNA: TGTGCCAGCAGCCAAGGCGGGACTAGCGGGACCGGGGAGCTGTTTTTT
V gene: TRBV13; D gene: TRBD1; clone size: -; J gene: TRBJ2-7; CDR3 protein: CASSPIRDRGHEQYF; CDR3 DNA: TGTGCCAGCAGCCCAATACGGGACAGGGGCCACGAGCAGTACTTC
V gene: TRBV28; D gene: -; clone size: -; J gene: TRBJ2-3; CDR3 protein: CASSLISGDTQYF; CDR3 DNA: TGTGCCAGCAGTTTGATTAGCGGAGATACGCAGTATTTT
V gene: TRBV6-4; D gene: -; clone size: -; J gene: TRBJ2-1; CDR3 protein: CASSGSRNNEQFF; CDR3 DNA: TGTGCCAGCAGTGGGAGTCGGAACAATGAGCAGTTCTTC
V gene: TRBV7-2; D gene: TRBD2; clone size: -; J gene: TRBJ2-3; CDR3 protein: CASSFPAGETDTQYF; CDR3 DNA: TGTGCCAGCAGCTTCCCAGCGGGAGAGACAGATACGCAGTATTTT
V gene: TRBV5-1; D gene: -; clone size: -; J gene: TRBJ2-3; CDR3 protein: CASSSGYTDTQYF; CDR3 DNA: TGCGCCAGCAGCTCCGGCTACACAGATACGCAGTATTTT
V gene: TRBV27; D gene: -; clone size: -; J gene: TRBJ2-7; CDR3 protein: CASSLDVGPQFEQYF; CDR3 DNA: TGTGCCAGCAGTTTAGACGTCGGCCCACAATTCGAGCAGTACTTC
V gene: TRBV6-4; D gene: TRBD2; clone size: -; J gene: TRBJ2-2; CDR3 protein: CATARLAGDTGELFF; CDR3 DNA: TGTGCCACCGCGCGACTAGCGGGCGACACCGGGGAGCTGTTTTTT
V gene: TRBV5-4; D gene: TRBD1; clone size: -; J gene: TRBJ2-2; CDR3 protein: CASNQKDRGAGELFF; CDR3 DNA: TGTGCCAGCAACCAAAAGGACAGGGGGGCCGGGGAGCTGTTTTTT
V gene: TRBV19; D gene: -; clone size: -; J gene: TRBJ2-1; CDR3 protein: CASRTMTGSTLAGSNNEQFF; CDR3 DNA: TGTGCCAGTAGAACAATGACAGGGTCCACATTAGCGGGATCTAACAATGAGCAGTTCTTC
V gene: TRBV6-1; D gene: -; clone size: -; J gene: TRBJ2-5; CDR3 protein: CASPTSLETQYF; CDR3 DNA: TGTGCCAGCCCGACTAGTTTGGAGACCCAGTACTTC
V gene: TRBV5-1; D gene: -; clone size: -; J gene: TRBJ2-3; CDR3 protein: CASSWNEGRGDTQYF; CDR3 DNA: TGCGCCAGCAGCTGGAATGAGGGCCGGGGAGATACGCAGTATTTT
V gene: TRBV18; D gene: -; clone size: -; J gene: TRBJ2-5; CDR3 protein: CASSPKQETQYF; CDR3 DNA: TGTGCCAGCTCACCGAAACAAGAGACCCAGTACTTC
V gene: TRBV5-8; D gene: TRBD2; clone size: -; J gene: TRBJ2-7; CDR3 protein: CASSLLGGRADEQYF; CDR3 DNA: TGTGCCAGCAGCTTGCTCGGCGGGAGGGCTGACGAGCAGTACTTC
V gene: TRBV7-2; D gene: -; clone size: -; J gene: TRBJ2-7; CDR3 protein: CASSSHLYVQYF; CDR3 DNA: TGTGCCAGCAGCTCACACCTCTACGTGCAGTACTTC
V gene: TRBV27; D gene: -; clone size: -; J gene: TRBJ2-7; CDR3 protein: CASSIRDGFYEQYF; CDR3 DNA: TGTGCCAGCAGTATCCGGGACGGGTTCTACGAGCAGTACTTC
V gene: TRBV5-4; D gene: -; clone size: -; J gene: TRBJ1-3; CDR3 protein: CASSLHRAPSADTIYF; CDR3 DNA: TGTGCCAGCAGCCTTCACCGGGCCCCATCGGCGGACACCATATATTTT
V gene: TRBV10-3; D gene: -; clone size: -; J gene: TRBJ1-5; CDR3 protein: CAISELSGEGNQPQHF; CDR3 DNA: TGTGCCATCAGTGAGTTGTCGGGGGAAGGCAATCAGCCCCAGCATTTT
V gene: TRBV29-1; D gene: TRBD1; clone size: -; J gene: TRBJ2-3; CDR3 protein: CSVETGTDTQYF; CDR3 DNA: TGCAGCGTTGAGACAGGGACAGATACGCAGTATTTT
V gene: TRBV5-1; D gene: TRBD1; clone size: -; J gene: TRBJ2-1; CDR3 protein: CASSFLGQGAFNEQFF; CDR3 DNA: TGCGCCAGCAGCTTTTTGGGACAGGGGGCTTTCAATGAGCAGTTCTTC
V gene: TRBV11-2; D gene: TRBD1; clone size: -; J gene: TRBJ2-7; CDR3 protein: CASSPTTAGGYEQYF; CDR3 DNA: TGTGCCAGCAGCCCCACGACGGCAGGGGGTTACGAGCAGTACTTC
V gene: TRBV19; D gene: TRBD2; clone size: -; J gene: TRBJ2-3; CDR3 protein: CASSITSVVAGTQYF; CDR3 DNA: TGTGCCAGTAGTATTACTAGCGTAGTTGCGGGTACGCAGTATTTT
V gene: TRBV2; D gene: TRBD2; clone size: -; J gene: TRBJ2-7; CDR3 protein: CASSEQRGRVYEQYF; CDR3 DNA: TGTGCCAGCAGTGAACAGCGGGGGCGAGTCTACGAGCAGTACTTC
V gene: TRBV5-1; D gene: -; clone size: -; J gene: TRBJ2-5; CDR3 protein: CASSPRGALETQYF; CDR3 DNA: TGCGCCAGCAGCCCGCGTGGGGCTTTGGAGACCCAGTACTTC
V gene: TRBV29-1; D gene: TRBD2; clone size: -; J gene: TRBJ2-1; CDR3 protein: CSVGTSGIPYNEQFF; CDR3 DNA: TGCAGCGTGGGGACTAGCGGCATCCCCTACAATGAGCAGTTCTTC
V gene: TRBV7-8; D gene: -; clone size: -; J gene: TRBJ2-1; CDR3 protein: CASSLTGLRYGEQFF; CDR3 DNA: TGTGCCAGCAGCTTAACGGGACTCAGATACGGAGAGCAGTTCTTC
V gene: TRBV6-5; D gene: -; clone size: -; J gene: TRBJ2-2; CDR3 protein: CASSYFSSGGSGELFF; CDR3 DNA: TGTGCCAGCAGTTACTTTTCGTCAGGAGGAAGCGGGGAGCTGTTTTTT
V gene: TRBV7-2; D gene: -; clone size: -; J gene: TRBJ2-3; CDR3 protein: CASSLFRGDTDTQYF; CDR3 DNA: TGTGCCAGCAGCTTATTTCGCGGAGATACAGATACGCAGTATTTT
V gene: TRBV5-1; D gene: TRBD1; clone size: -; J gene: TRBJ2-7; CDR3 protein: CARKPGQGLEQYF; CDR3 DNA: TGCGCCAGAAAACCGGGACAGGGGCTCGAGCAGTACTTC
V gene: TRBV5-1; D gene: -; clone size: -; J gene: TRBJ1-1; CDR3 protein: CASSLVGPKNTEAFF; CDR3 DNA: TGCGCCAGCAGCTTGGTAGGACCTAAGAACACTGAAGCTTTCTTT
V gene: TRBV6-6; D gene: TRBD1; clone size: -; J gene: TRBJ1-5; CDR3 protein: CASSYRTGGHQPQHF; CDR3 DNA: TGTGCCAGCAGTTACAGGACAGGGGGCCATCAGCCCCAGCATTTT
V gene: TRBV7-2; D gene: TRBD1; clone size: -; J gene: TRBJ2-1; CDR3 protein: CASSPQPGQGVDEQFF; CDR3 DNA: TGTGCCAGCAGCCCCCAACCGGGACAGGGAGTCGATGAGCAGTTCTTC
V gene: TRBV29-1; D gene: -; clone size: -; J gene: TRBJ2-5; CDR3 protein: CSVGQSVGQETQYF; CDR3 DNA: TGCAGCGTTGGACAGTCGGTAGGCCAAGAGACCCAGTACTTC
V gene: TRBV5-1; D gene: TRBD1; clone size: few; J gene: TRBJ2-5; CDR3 protein: CASSHGTGQETQYF; CDR3 DNA: TGCGCCAGCAGCCACGGGACAGGACAAGAGACCCAGTACTTC
V gene: TRBV29-1; D gene: TRBD2; clone size: -; J gene: TRBJ2-3; CDR3 protein: CSASTSGTSDTQYF; CDR3 DNA: TGCAGCGCATCGACTAGCGGGACCTCCGATACGCAGTATTTT
V gene: TRBV9; D gene: -; clone size: -; J gene: TRBJ2-1; CDR3 protein: CASSVGGTSFSYNEQFF; CDR3 DNA: TGTGCCAGCAGCGTAGGCGGGACCTCCTTCTCCTACAATGAGCAGTTCTTC
V gene: TRBV19; D gene: -; clone size: -; J gene: TRBJ2-1; CDR3 protein: CASSLSPSINEQFF; CDR3 DNA: TGTGCCAGTAGTCTCTCGCCCAGTATCAATGAGCAGTTCTTC
V gene: TRBV5-4; D gene: TRBD1; clone size: -; J gene: TRBJ1-1; CDR3 protein: CASSLQGAPTEAFF; CDR3 DNA: TGTGCCAGCAGCTTGCAGGGGGCGCCCACTGAAGCTTTCTTT
V gene: TRBV5-1; D gene: -; clone size: -; J gene: TRBJ1-2; CDR3 protein: CASSPLGLSDRDYGYTF; CDR3 DNA: TGCGCCAGCAGCCCCCTAGGCCTCTCCGACCGAGACTATGGCTACACCTTC
V gene: TRBV7-9; D gene: -; clone size: -; J gene: TRBJ2-7; CDR3 protein: CASSLAVSYEQYF; CDR3 DNA: TGTGCCAGCAGCTTAGCGGTCAGCTACGAGCAGTACTTC
V gene: TRBV19; D gene: -; clone size: -; J gene: TRBJ1-1; CDR3 protein: CASRAGNEAFF; CDR3 DNA: TGTGCCAGTAGGGCGGGGAATGAAGCTTTCTTT
V gene: TRBV15; D gene: TRBD1; clone size: -; J gene: TRBJ1-5; CDR3 protein: CATREGARGNQPQHF; CDR3 DNA: TGTGCCACCAGGGAGGGGGCGCGGGGCAATCAGCCCCAGCATTTT
V gene: TRBV6-4; D gene: TRBD1; clone size: -; J gene: TRBJ2-3; CDR3 protein: CASSDTGQGDTQYF; CDR3 DNA: TGTGCCAGCAGTGACACGGGACAGGGGGATACGCAGTATTTT
V gene: TRBV14; D gene: -; clone size: -; J gene: TRBJ2-1; CDR3 protein: CASSPGGWDEQFF; CDR3 DNA: TGTGCCAGCAGCCCGGGGGGCTGGGATGAGCAGTTCTTC